Shown below are 14 T cell receptor beta chains from a single sample sequenced in a study of blood T cell repertoires in COVID-19. Here immunoSEQ multiplex PCR was the method, and the copy in TCRdb shows in-frame clones only, minus some. Seen here are around 300,000 clones, 90% observed once, and the top ten hold approximately 6.8%. Source material: peripheral blood. These receptors were obtained from a woman in her twenties or thirties with COVID-19, enrolled during active disease.

The chain is built from TRBV5-4 and TRBJ2-1; no reliable D call. V was shortened by 4 bases and J by 8 bases, with 13 bases between the two germline ends. Germline loops: CDR1 SGHNT, CDR2 YYREEE (reference sequence). The length of the CDR3 is 13 residues. CDR3: CASSPVWSHEQFF. CDR3 bases: TGTGCCAGCAGCCCGGTGTGGTCCCATGAGCAGTTCTTC.

The chain is built from TRBV18 and TRBJ2-7, with D tentatively TRBD1 (6 bases). V lost 4 bases and J 4 bases, leaving 14 bases between the germline ends. The germline CDR1 and CDR2 sequences are KGHSH and LQKENI. This CDR3 has 14 amino acids. CDR3 coding DNA: TGTGCCAGCTCACGGATATCGACAGGATACGAGCAGTACTTC. Translation: CASSRISTGYEQYF.

This clone appeared a single time. A junction end diverges from the germline sequence, so it may reflect a read error. V is TRBV10-3 and J is TRBJ1-2; 7 bases line up with TRBD1. Germline CDR1 is ENHRY and CDR2 is SYGVKD. The CDR3 extends over 15 amino acids. CDR3 in amino acids: CAISELPGGHYGYTF. CDR3 nucleotides: TGTGCCATCAGCGAGTTGCCAGGGGGTCACTATGGCTACACCTTC.

The chain links TRBV4-1 to TRBJ1-2; D might be TRBD1 (6 bases). Deletions cut 1 base from V and 4 bases from J, with 10 bases between. Germline V CDR1 and CDR2: MGHRA, YSYEKL. This CDR3 is 14 amino acids long. CDR3 residues: CASSQAVQGYGYTF. The CDR3 nucleotides are TGCGCCAGCAGCCAAGCGGTACAGGGCTATGGCTACACCTTC.

This chain uses TRBV2 with TRBJ1-2; the D gene is possibly TRBD1 (6 bases). CDR1 SNHLY and CDR2 FYNNEI come from the germline V gene. This CDR3 is built from 14 residues. V was clipped by 1 base and J by 7 bases, with 13 bases between them. The CDR3, as DNA: TGTGCCAGCAGTGAAGGGGCAGGGGTAGTTGGCTACACCTTC. It specifies CASSEGAGVVGYTF. Combining the CDR3 with reference TRBV2 and TRBJ1-2 gives the whole variable domain EPEVTQTPSHQVTQMGQEVILRCVPISNHLYFYWYRQILGQKVEFLVSFYNNEISEKSEIFDDQFSVERPDGSNFTLKIRSTKLEDSAMYFCASSEGAGVVGYTFGSGTRLTVV.

This clone was seen a single time. The chain couples TRBV7-2 to TRBJ2-1, with 10 bases matching TRBD2. The CDR3 sequence is 16 residues long. The junction had 4 bases not matched to a gene; V was cut back by 3 bases and J by 2 bases. CDR1 is SGHTA and CDR2 is FQGNSA in the germline V gene. As DNA, the CDR3 is TGTGCCAGCAGCTTGGAAGGACTAGCGGCCTACAATGAGCAGTTCTTC. It specifies CASSLEGLAAYNEQFF.

The rearrangement uses TRBV7-2 and TRBJ2-7; TRBD2 might be the D (5 bases). The germline CDR1 and CDR2 sequences are SGHTA and FQGNSA. The CDR3 totals 14 residues. Trimming removed 6 bases at V and 6 bases at J, with 18 bases between. The CDR3 reads CASSSNGVSGEQYF. In DNA form, the CDR3 reads TGTGCCAGCAGTTCTAACGGGGTATCGGGCGAGCAGTACTTC.

The chain is built from TRBV5-8 and TRBJ1-2, with D possibly TRBD1 on 6 matching bases. Germline CDR1 is SGHTS and CDR2 is YDEGEE. The CDR3 covers 14 residues. Trimming took 4 bases from V and 2 from J, leaving 12 bases between them. Here the CDR3 DNA reads TGTGCCAGCAGCCCCAGGGGATTAAACTATGGCTACACCTTC. Residues: CASSPRGLNYGYTF.

The chain has TRBV5-1 and TRBJ2-1; weak D call: TRBD1 (6 bases). CDR3 length: 14 amino acids. Trimming took off 6 bases at V and 7 bases at J, with 17 bases between the two ends. Germline values: CDR1 SGHRS, CDR2 YFSETQ. The CDR3 region is CASKSLTGINEQFF. In DNA, the CDR3 is TGCGCCAGCAAATCTTTGACAGGAATTAATGAGCAGTTCTTC.

This clone was counted between two and nine times. This chain uses TRBV2 with TRBJ1-2, with D perhaps matching TRBD1 (5 bases). V shed 2 bases and J shed 2 bases, with 12 bases lying between them. The CDR3 contains 15 residues. Germline lookup yields CDR1 SNHLY and CDR2 FYNNEI. The CDR3 DNA follows: TGTGCCAGCAGTGAACCCCCAGGGTCCAACTATGGCTACACCTTC. Translated, it gives CASSEPPGSNYGYTF.

The gene calls are TRBV2 and TRBJ2-1, with 8 bases that match TRBD2. The CDR3 totals 16 residues. Per the germline V gene, CDR1 is SNHLY and CDR2 is FYNNEI. The V gene end was trimmed by 0 bases and the J gene end by 3 bases; junction bases not matched to a gene: 4. Written as DNA, the CDR3 is TGTGCCAGCAGTGAAGCGCCGACTAGCGACTACAATGAGCAGTTCTTC. Encoded protein: CASSEAPTSDYNEQFF.

Concerning this clone: Compared with germline, one end of the junction differs, possibly owing to a read error. The chain couples TRBV28 to TRBJ1-1, with D possibly matching TRBD1 (6 bases). Germline CDR1 and CDR2: MDHEN and SYDVKM. The CDR3 covers 13 residues. Here the CDR3 reads CASTIRGNPEAFF. CDR3 DNA sequence: TGTGCCAGCACCATAAGGGGGAACCCTGAAGCTTTCTTT.

The chain combines TRBV19 with TRBJ1-2; D may be TRBD1 (6 bases). Germline lookup yields CDR1 LNHDA and CDR2 SQIVND (reference sequence). The CDR3 is 14 residues long. Deletions cut 4 bases from V and 3 bases from J, with 12 bases between. The CDR3 sequence: CASSTGQTHYGYTF. The CDR3 region has the DNA TGTGCCAGTAGTACCGGACAGACTCACTATGGCTACACCTTC.

This chain links TRBV6-1 with TRBJ2-7; 10 positions agree with TRBD1. J lost 5 bases, V lost 2 bases, and 9 bases had no gene match. Germline CDR1 MNHNS, CDR2 SASEGT. This CDR3 is 16 amino acids long. The CDR3 is CASSEMGTGVADEQYF. The CDR3 DNA follows: TGTGCCAGCAGTGAAATGGGGACAGGGGTAGCCGACGAGCAGTACTTC.